The 22 T cell receptor beta chains reported below all come from one sample, sequenced in a study of T-cell memory formation after mild COVID-19. TCRdb ran MiXCR on the 5' RACE reads and lists one entry per CDR3 protein. The data contain about 540,000 distinct CDR3 sequences, over 20% of them seen just once; the ten biggest clones take up 9.5% to 15%. Sample: PBMCs or a T cell subset sorted from them (not recorded which). These receptors all come from an adult woman who had mild COVID-19 (a few samples of this study predate the infection). Cell type and time point are not known.

This clonotype was counted a few times. V gene TRBV7-3 combines with J gene TRBJ2-1; no firm D call. Germline V gene lookup returns CDR1 SGHTA and CDR2 FQGTGA. The CDR3 has 14 amino acids. V shed 2 bases and J shed 9 bases, with 14 bases lying between them. In DNA, the CDR3 is TGTGCCAGCAGCTTACAGATTTTGTCGGGTGAGCAGTTCTTC. Protein product: CASSLQILSGEQFF.

The chain joins TRBV5-1 to TRBJ1-2, with D maybe TRBD1 (5 bases). This CDR3 comprises 15 residues. Germline CDR1 is SGHRS and CDR2 is YFSETQ. V was cut by 2 bases and J by 5 bases, with 16 bases left in between. The chain's CDR3 is CASSFDPGVAYGYTF. For the CDR3, the DNA is TGCGCCAGCAGCTTCGACCCGGGGGTGGCGTATGGCTACACCTTC.

There are a few counts of this clonotype. The chain is built from TRBV5-1 and TRBJ2-2; tentatively, D is TRBD1 or TRBD2 (5 bases each). The germline V and J ends were trimmed by 1 base and 1 base, with 17 bases remaining between them. The germline V gene has CDR1 SGHRS and CDR2 YFSETQ. The CDR3 runs 18 residues. The CDR3 nucleotides read TGCGCCAGCAGCTTGTTCCCACCCGGGACGGTGAACACCGGGGAGCTGTTTTTT. This gives the protein CASSLFPPGTVNTGELFF.

This chain links TRBV4-3 with TRBJ2-7; D is perhaps TRBD2 (6 bases). The V end was cut by 0 bases, the J end by 5 bases, with 17 bases between. Germline V gene sequence: CDR1 LGHNA, CDR2 YSLEER. This CDR3 is built from 16 residues. In nucleotides, the CDR3 is TGCGCCAGCAGCCAAGAATGGGGACTGGGCGCCCACGAGCAGTACTTC. Residues: CASSQEWGLGAHEQYF.

This clonotype was recorded a few times. The V gene is TRBV7-3, the J gene TRBJ2-3; 11 bases align to TRBD2. The CDR3 spans 17 residues. Germline assignment: CDR1 SGHTA and CDR2 FQGTGA. Losses at the gene ends were 1 base for V and 4 bases for J; bases not matched to a gene: 7. CDR3: CASSLIGSGGASDTQYF. The CDR3 DNA follows: TGTGCCAGCAGCTTAATTGGTAGCGGGGGGGCGTCAGATACGCAGTATTTT.

This clonotype was observed a few times. The chain joins TRBV18 to TRBJ1-5, with TRBD1 as a possible D gene (6 bases). Between the trimmed V and J ends, which lost 2 bases and 5 bases, there was a span of 13 bases. This CDR3 is built from 15 residues. The germline gives CDR1 KGHSH, CDR2 LQKENI. CDR3 nucleotide sequence: TGTGCCAGCTCACCAGCAGGGGCGGGATATCAGCCCCAGCATTTT. It is translated as CASSPAGAGYQPQHF.

The chain combines TRBV5-4 with TRBJ2-6; 9 bases map to TRBD1. This CDR3 has 16 residues. Per the germline V gene, CDR1 is SGHNT and CDR2 is YYREEE (reference sequence). V gave up 4 bases and J gave up 4 bases; unmatched junction bases: 6. In nucleotides, the CDR3 is TGTGCCAGCAGCCCCAGGGACAGGGCCGGGGCCAACGTCCTGACTTTC. Its protein is CASSPRDRAGANVLTF.

This clonotype showed up just a few times. The chain is built from TRBV10-3 and TRBJ2-7; D tentatively reads TRBD1 or TRBD2 (5 bases each). V was trimmed by 9 bases and J by 0 bases, leaving 15 bases between them. CDR1 ENHRY and CDR2 SYGVKD come from the germline V gene. The CDR3 runs 14 residues. CDR3 DNA sequence: TGTGCCATATGGGACGGTATTAGCTCCTACGAGCAGTACTTC. Translation gives CAIWDGISSYEQYF.

The V and J genes are TRBV20-1 and TRBJ2-5; 14 bases line up with TRBD2. Germline V CDR1 and CDR2: DFQATT, SNEGSKA (reference sequence). The V gene end was trimmed by 7 bases and the J gene end by 4 bases; junction bases not matched to a gene: 11. This CDR3 contains 16 residues. For the CDR3, the DNA is TGCAGTGTTTCCGCCGGACTAGCGGGAGGTGGAGAGACCCAGTACTTC. Its translation is CSVSAGLAGGGETQYF.

This clonotype showed up many times. The chain employs TRBV5-1 and TRBJ2-2, with unresolved D. The germline V and J ends were trimmed by 4 bases and 1 base, with 8 bases remaining between them. From germline, CDR1 is SGHRS and CDR2 YFSETQ. This CDR3 has 14 amino acids. CDR3 coding DNA: TGCGCCAGCAGCCGCCGAGGGAACACCGGGGAGCTGTTTTTT. It specifies CASSRRGNTGELFF.

The chain has TRBV5-1 and TRBJ1-5, with 8 bases matching TRBD1. CDR1 SGHRS and CDR2 YFSETQ come from the germline V gene. The CDR3 runs 14 residues. The trim removed 4 bases at V and 8 bases at J, leaving 8 bases unmatched. The CDR3 sequence is CASSPTGGWEPQHF. The DNA for the CDR3 is TGCGCCAGCAGCCCTACAGGGGGGTGGGAGCCCCAGCATTTT.

This CDR3 is CASSPPAEEETQYF. The CDR3 DNA follows: TGTGCCAGCAGCCCTCCGGCTGAGGAAGAGACCCAGTACTTC. V is TRBV7-9 and J is TRBJ2-5; D uncertain. The CDR3 runs to 14 residues. The V gene's germline CDR1 is SEHNR and CDR2 FQNEAQ (reference sequence). Trimming stripped 5 bases from V and 3 bases from J, with 13 bases between. The full variable domain, completed using reference TRBV7-9 and TRBJ2-5, is DTGVSQNPRHKITKRGQNVTFRCDPISEHNRLYWYRQTLGQGPEFLTYFQNEAQLEKSRLLSDRFSAERPKGSFSTLEIQRTEQGDSAMYLCASSPPAEEETQYFGPGTRLLVL.

This clonotype was detected only a few times. The J gene is TRBJ2-5, the V gene TRBV20-1, with TRBD1 matching over 7 bases. This CDR3 spans 13 amino acids. The germline V gene encodes CDR1 DFQATT and CDR2 SNEGSKA (reference sequence). J was trimmed by 5 bases and V by 4 bases; bases with no gene match: 7. CDR3: CSANVRGRETQYF. CDR3 DNA: TGCAGTGCTAATGTTAGGGGGCGGGAGACCCAGTACTTC.

This chain uses TRBV15 with TRBJ2-7; D may correspond to TRBD1 or TRBD2 (6 bases each). The CDR3 totals 18 residues. V lost 1 base and J lost 3, with 22 bases in between. CDR1 and CDR2 from the germline V gene are LNHNV and YYDKDF (reference sequence). For the CDR3, the DNA is TGTGCCACCAGCAGAGTGGGGATCTTGGAGGGGGGCAGCTACGAGCAGTACTTC. Residues: CATSRVGILEGGSYEQYF.

This chain connects TRBV20-1 to TRBJ2-2; D ambiguous. Germline V gene lookup returns CDR1 DFQATT and CDR2 SNEGSKA (reference sequence). The CDR3 loop spans 14 amino acids. V was clipped by 1 base and J by 1 base, with 7 bases between them. In DNA form, the CDR3 reads TGCAGTGCTAGAGCGGCTGGGAACACCGGGGAGCTGTTTTTT. The encoded protein is CSARAAGNTGELFF.

The gene calls are TRBV12-3 or TRBV12-4 and TRBJ1-2, with D unresolved. The CDR3 spans 13 residues. Trimming cost V 3 bases and J 0 bases, with 5 bases left between them. CDR3 in amino acids: CASSFLANYGYTF. Written as DNA, the CDR3 is TGTGCCAGCAGTTTCCTAGCTAACTATGGCTACACCTTC.

The table lists this clonotype with a few counts. The genes are TRBV12-5 and TRBJ1-1, with a weak D call TRBD1 (6 bases). Germline V gives CDR1 LGHNT, CDR2 FRNRAP. The ends were cut back, 4 bases at V and 0 bases at J, with 12 bases in the middle. The CDR3 extends over 15 amino acids. The CDR3: CASGSTRDMNTEAFF. CDR3 nucleotide sequence: TGTGCTAGTGGTTCTACTAGGGACATGAACACTGAAGCTTTCTTT.

V usage is TRBV7-6 and J usage is TRBJ2-3; D unclear. The V end was cut by 4 bases, the J end by 5 bases, with 13 bases between. Germline lookup yields CDR1 SGHVS and CDR2 FNYEAQ. CDR3 size: 14 residues. The CDR3 protein is CASSSQLLEDTQYF. The CDR3 DNA reads as TGTGCCAGCAGCTCCCAGTTGCTTGAAGATACGCAGTATTTT.

This sequence joins TRBV5-1 and TRBJ2-6; a possible D gene is TRBD1 (6 bases). The V gene's germline CDR1 is SGHRS and CDR2 YFSETQ. This CDR3 has 20 residues. V was trimmed by 3 bases and J by 2 bases, leaving 24 bases between them. CDR3 protein: CASSSLRTHGQSPGANVLTF. In nucleotides, the CDR3 is TGCGCCAGCAGCTCATTAAGGACCCATGGACAGTCGCCTGGGGCCAACGTCCTGACTTTC.

This chain links TRBV2 with TRBJ2-1, with 10 nucleotides matching TRBD2. The CDR3 runs 16 residues. The germline CDR1 and CDR2 sequences are SNHLY and FYNNEI. Germline trimming cut 5 bases from V and 4 bases from J; bases unmatched to any gene: 8. CDR3 loop: CASSLAGGYPYNEQFF. CDR3 bases: TGTGCCAGCAGTTTAGCGGGGGGCTACCCTTACAATGAGCAGTTCTTC.

The sample holds one count of this clonotype. The junction shows a germline mismatch at one end, possibly a read error. V usage is TRBV7-9 and J usage is TRBJ2-2; 10 positions agree with TRBD1. Germline loops: CDR1 SEHNR, CDR2 FQNEAQ (reference sequence). CDR3 size: 15 residues. CDR3: CASSIGTGESGEPFF. The CDR3 DNA reads TGTGCCAGCAGCATCGGGACAGGGGAGTCCGGGGAGCCGTTTTTT.

The sample holds a few counts of this clonotype. The DNA for the CDR3 is TGCAGTGCCCCTAGGGGCCAGACCCAGTACTTC. It specifies CSAPRGQTQYF. The genes are TRBV20-1 and TRBJ2-5, with a tentative D call TRBD1 (5 bases). Germline values: CDR1 DFQATT, CDR2 SNEGSKA (reference sequence). Trimming took 6 bases from V and 6 from J, leaving 11 bases between them. This CDR3 is 11 amino acids long.